The clone carrying this TCR beta chain was seen only once. Its antigen remains unknown. This CDR3 has 16 residues. Trimming cost V 6 bases and J 3 bases, with 18 bases left between them. Germline V lookup: CDR1 SGHTA, CDR2 FQGNSA. Repeated repertoire sampling spanned the course of chemoradiotherapy. This entry is derived from a study of chemoradiotherapy in HPV16-positive cancers. Study summary: Functional T-cell assays on two HPV16-positive patients' cells defined candidate HPV-specific clones and common TCR motifs.

Assay used: immunoSEQ multiplex PCR; TCRdb lists only in-frame clones, some missing. The table shows 12,000 or so clones, with roughly 90% occurring only once. Whole-study results and caveats: HPV-specific T cells were functionally defined from only two HPV16-positive patients. Candidate HPV-specific clones and E7-related TCR motifs grew in tumor during treatment.

The chain combines TRBV7-2 with TRBJ2-1, with D perhaps assigned TRBD1 or TRBD2 (6 bases each). Sequenced here: blood, sampled from a patient who underwent chemoradiotherapy. This receptor was taken from a human donor with HPV-associated anogenital cancer. The CDR3 sequence is CASRGALAASYNEQFF. The CDR3 DNA is TGTGCCAGCAGGGGGGCATTAGCGGCGAGCTACAATGAGCAGTTCTTC.